Listed below are T cell receptor beta chains from one sample, sequenced in a study of blood T cell repertoires in COVID-19. Data came from immunoSEQ multiplex PCR; TCRdb stores just in-frame clones and leaves some out. The sample lists approximately 68,000 clones; 82% were seen once. The specimen sequenced was peripheral blood. Receptors were obtained from a human donor in a cohort sampled during active COVID-19. The CDR3 runs from the conserved cysteine through the conserved F or W. The order of the fields is D gene, V gene, J gene, clone size, CDR3 protein, CDR3 DNA. The D gene is left open where the match is weak. Not every row has a clone size; where given, it reads once, few, many or a size class.

d_call: -; v_call: TRBV19; j_call: TRBJ1-1; clone_size: -; cdr3_aa: CASTRGGANMNTEAFF; cdr3_nt: TGTGCCAGTACCCGGGGAGGAGCAAACATGAACACTGAAGCTTTCTTT
d_call: -; v_call: TRBV11-2; j_call: TRBJ2-7; clone_size: few; cdr3_aa: CASSLALGDIPYEQYF; cdr3_nt: TGTGCCAGCAGCTTAGCCCTTGGGGACATCCCCTACGAGCAGTACTTC
d_call: -; v_call: TRBV2; j_call: TRBJ2-3; clone_size: -; cdr3_aa: CASSLAPQVYF; cdr3_nt: TGTGCCAGCAGTCTAGCGCCCCAGGTTTATTTT
d_call: TRBD1; v_call: TRBV7-8; j_call: TRBJ1-6; clone_size: -; cdr3_aa: CASSNRQGHNSPLHF; cdr3_nt: TGTGCCAGCAGCAACCGACAGGGGCACAATTCACCCCTCCACTTT
d_call: TRBD1; v_call: TRBV25-1; j_call: TRBJ1-2; clone_size: -; cdr3_aa: CASSEANPGQGSGYTF; cdr3_nt: TGTGCCAGCAGTGAGGCGAACCCGGGACAGGGAAGCGGCTACACCTTC
d_call: TRBD2; v_call: TRBV6-4; j_call: TRBJ2-1; clone_size: -; cdr3_aa: CASSEIAGVGNEQFF; cdr3_nt: TGTGCCAGCAGTGAAATAGCGGGGGTCGGCAATGAGCAGTTCTTC
d_call: TRBD1; v_call: TRBV10-3; j_call: TRBJ2-3; clone_size: few; cdr3_aa: CAISDATGVGTDTQYF; cdr3_nt: TGTGCCATCAGTGATGCTACAGGGGTGGGCACAGATACGCAGTATTTT
d_call: -; v_call: TRBV12-3/TRBV12-4; j_call: TRBJ1-1; clone_size: -; cdr3_aa: CASSNTPTEAFF; cdr3_nt: TGTGCCAGCAGCAATACACCGACTGAAGCTTTCTTT
d_call: -; v_call: TRBV5-1; j_call: TRBJ1-1; clone_size: -; cdr3_aa: CASSSTPGFEAFF; cdr3_nt: TGCGCCAGCAGCTCAACCCCGGGATTTGAAGCTTTCTTT
d_call: TRBD2; v_call: TRBV6-6; j_call: TRBJ2-7; clone_size: -; cdr3_aa: CASMAGDEQYF; cdr3_nt: TGTGCCAGCATGGCGGGGGACGAGCAGTACTTC